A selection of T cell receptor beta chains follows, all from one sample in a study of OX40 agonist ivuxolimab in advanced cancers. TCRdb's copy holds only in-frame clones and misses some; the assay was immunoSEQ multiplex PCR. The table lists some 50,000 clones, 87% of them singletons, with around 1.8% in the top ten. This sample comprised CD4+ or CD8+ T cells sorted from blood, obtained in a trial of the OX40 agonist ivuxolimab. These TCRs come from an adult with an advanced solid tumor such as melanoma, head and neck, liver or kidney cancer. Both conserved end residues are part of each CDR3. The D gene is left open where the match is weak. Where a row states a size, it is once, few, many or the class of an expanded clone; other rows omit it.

TGTGCCAGCAGTTTCCGGGAGACCCAGTACTTC,CASSFRETQYF,TRBJ2-5,-,-,TRBV7-9
TGTGCCAGCAGCCCTTTAGCGGGAGAGGGGGAGACCCAGTACTTC,CASSPLAGEGETQYF,TRBJ2-5,-,TRBD2,TRBV5-6
TGTGCCAGCAGCGCCAACAGGGGCGGCGGTGAAAAACTGTTTTTT,CASSANRGGGEKLFF,TRBJ1-4,-,TRBD1,TRBV7-4
TGTGCCAGCAGTTACTCACGGGACAGAAATTCACCCCTCCACTTT,CASSYSRDRNSPLHF,TRBJ1-6,-,TRBD1,TRBV6-5
TGCGCCAGCAGCCTCAGGGCGAACGGTGAAAAACTGTTTTTT,CASSLRANGEKLFF,TRBJ1-4,-,-,TRBV5-1
TGTGCCAGCAGTTTACCAGGGACTAGCGGGGGGCCGATACTCACAGATACGCAGTATTTT,CASSLPGTSGGPILTDTQYF,TRBJ2-3,-,TRBD2,TRBV28
TGTGCCACCCTATTAGCGGTGGGGCGGTACGAGCAGTACTTC,CATLLAVGRYEQYF,TRBJ2-7,-,-,TRBV6-5
TGTGCCACAGAACCCCCCGGGGGGGTAGATACGCAGTATTTT,CATEPPGGVDTQYF,TRBJ2-3,once,TRBD2,TRBV19
TGTGCCAGCAGTACCGGGGGACTGACGGGCGAGCAGTACTTC,CASSTGGLTGEQYF,TRBJ2-7,-,-,TRBV6-5
TGCGCCAGCAGCTTGGATCCGGTGGCGAACACTGAAGCTTTCTTT,CASSLDPVANTEAFF,TRBJ1-1,few,-,TRBV5-1
TGTGCCAGTTTAGAGGGAAGGAGCGGCACTGAAGCTTTCTTT,CASLEGRSGTEAFF,TRBJ1-1,-,-,TRBV6-5
TGTGCCACCAGCAGTTTTGAGGGGGCGCGCCACAATGAGCAGTTCTTC,CATSSFEGARHNEQFF,TRBJ2-1,-,TRBD1,TRBV15
TGTGCCAGTAGTATAGTTGTGAGTCGGAACCAGCCCCAGCATTTT,CASSIVVSRNQPQHF,TRBJ1-5,-,-,TRBV19
TGTGCCAGCAGCGTAGAATGGACAGGGGGATACAATGAGCAGTTCTTC,CASSVEWTGGYNEQFF,TRBJ2-1,-,TRBD1,TRBV9
TGTGCCAGCAGTATGACTAGCGCGACCACAGATACGCAGTATTTT,CASSMTSATTDTQYF,TRBJ2-3,-,TRBD2,TRBV28
TGTGCCAGCAGTGAAGCAACCCTGGGGCAGCCCCAGCATTTT,CASSEATLGQPQHF,TRBJ1-5,once,-,TRBV6-1
TGTGCCCCGACTCTGGGGGTGGAGAACAATGAGCAGTTCTTC,CAPTLGVENNEQFF,TRBJ2-1,-,-,TRBV6-8
TGTGCCAGCAAGACAGGGGGCGGTCAGCCCCAGCATTTT,CASKTGGGQPQHF,TRBJ1-5,-,TRBD1,TRBV28
TGCGCCAGCAGCTTGGTGTGGGGTGAGAGCACTGAAGCTTTCTTT,CASSLVWGESTEAFF,TRBJ1-1,-,-,TRBV5-1
TGTGCCAGCAGCTTGGCGGGACAGGGGGGCACTGAAGCTTTCTTT,CASSLAGQGGTEAFF,TRBJ1-1,few,TRBD1,TRBV5-4
TGTGCCAGCAGCTTAGCAGGGTCGGATACGCAGTATTTT,CASSLAGSDTQYF,TRBJ2-3,-,-,TRBV11-2
TGTGCCAGCAGCTTCCGGACTAGCGGCCAGAGCTCCTACAATGAGCAGTTCTTC,CASSFRTSGQSSYNEQFF,TRBJ2-1,-,TRBD2,TRBV11-3